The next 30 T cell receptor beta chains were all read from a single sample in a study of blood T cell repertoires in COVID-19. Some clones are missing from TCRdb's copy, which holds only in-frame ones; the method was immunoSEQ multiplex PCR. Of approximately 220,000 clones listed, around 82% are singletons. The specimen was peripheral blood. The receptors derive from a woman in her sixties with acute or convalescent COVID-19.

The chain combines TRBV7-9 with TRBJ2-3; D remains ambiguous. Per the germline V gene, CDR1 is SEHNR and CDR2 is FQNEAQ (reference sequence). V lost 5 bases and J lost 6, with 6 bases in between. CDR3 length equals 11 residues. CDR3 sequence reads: CASSPFDTQYF. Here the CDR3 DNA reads TGTGCCAGCAGCCCGTTTGATACGCAGTATTTT.

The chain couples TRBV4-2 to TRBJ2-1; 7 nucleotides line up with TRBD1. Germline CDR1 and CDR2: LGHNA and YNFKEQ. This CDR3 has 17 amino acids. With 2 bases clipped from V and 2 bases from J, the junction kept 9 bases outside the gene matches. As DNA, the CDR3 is TGTGCCAGCAGCCAACGGTGGGGCGACAGGGCCTACAATGAGCAGTTCTTC. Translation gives CASSQRWGDRAYNEQFF.

CDR3 protein: CASTRTGITDTQYF. CDR3 DNA: TGTGCCAGCACCAGGACAGGGATCACAGATACGCAGTATTTT. The chain couples TRBV27 to TRBJ2-3; 8 nucleotides match TRBD1. V lost 7 bases, J lost 2 bases, and 5 bases stayed unmatched. Per the germline V gene, CDR1 is MNHEY and CDR2 is SMNVEV (reference sequence). This CDR3 is 14 amino acids long.

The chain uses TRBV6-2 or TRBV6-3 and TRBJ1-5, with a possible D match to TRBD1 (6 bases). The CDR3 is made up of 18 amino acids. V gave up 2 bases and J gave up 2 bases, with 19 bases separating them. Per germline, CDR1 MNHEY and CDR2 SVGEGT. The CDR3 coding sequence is TGTGCCAGCAGTTACCTTCCAGGGGTTCAGAGGCGCAATCAGCCCCAGCATTTT. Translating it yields CASSYLPGVQRRNQPQHF.

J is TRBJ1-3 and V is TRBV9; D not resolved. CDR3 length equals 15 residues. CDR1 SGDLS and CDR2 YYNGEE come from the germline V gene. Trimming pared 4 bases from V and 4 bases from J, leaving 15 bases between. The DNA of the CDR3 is TGTGCCAGCAGCTTCGGCTCCACGGGGGGAAACACCATATATTTT. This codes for CASSFGSTGGNTIYF.

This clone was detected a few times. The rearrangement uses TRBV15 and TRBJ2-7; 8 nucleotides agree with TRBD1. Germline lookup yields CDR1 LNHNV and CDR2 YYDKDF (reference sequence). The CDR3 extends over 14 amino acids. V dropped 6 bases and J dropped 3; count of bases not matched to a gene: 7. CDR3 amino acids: CATSTGTGNYEQYF. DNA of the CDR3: TGTGCCACCAGTACCGGGACAGGTAACTACGAGCAGTACTTC.

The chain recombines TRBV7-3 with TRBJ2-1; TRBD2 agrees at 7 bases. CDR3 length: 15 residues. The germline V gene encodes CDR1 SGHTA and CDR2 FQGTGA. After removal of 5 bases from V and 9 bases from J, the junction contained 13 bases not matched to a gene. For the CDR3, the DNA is TGTGCCAGCAGCGCAGCCTCAGCGGGGTACGGTGAGCAGTTCTTC. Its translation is CASSAASAGYGEQFF.

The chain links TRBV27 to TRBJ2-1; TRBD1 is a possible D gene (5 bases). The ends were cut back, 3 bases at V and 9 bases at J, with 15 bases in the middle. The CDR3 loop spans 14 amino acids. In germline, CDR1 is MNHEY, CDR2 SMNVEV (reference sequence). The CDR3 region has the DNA TGTGCCAGCAGTTTGGCAGCTAGGGGAAGTGAGCAGTTCTTC. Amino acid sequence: CASSLAARGSEQFF.

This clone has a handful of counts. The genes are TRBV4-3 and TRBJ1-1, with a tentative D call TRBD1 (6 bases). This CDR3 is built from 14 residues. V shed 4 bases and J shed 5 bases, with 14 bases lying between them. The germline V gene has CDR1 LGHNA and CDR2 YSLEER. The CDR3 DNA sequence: TGCGCCAGCAGCCCTGAGGGGGGGTGGACTGAAGCTTTCTTT. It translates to CASSPEGGWTEAFF.

The CDR3, as DNA: TGTGCCAGTAGTAAATACACAGATACGCAGTATTTT. Translating it yields CASSKYTDTQYF. The V gene is TRBV19, the J gene TRBJ2-3; D remains ambiguous. Trimming removed 4 bases from V and 2 bases from J, with 4 bases in between. CDR1 and CDR2 (germline): LNHDA, SQIVND (reference sequence). This CDR3 spans 12 amino acids.

This chain's CDR3 is CASSLRGGVSGANVLTF. The CDR3 DNA reads TGCGCCAGCAGCTTGAGGGGCGGTGTGTCTGGGGCCAACGTCCTGACTTTC. The V call is TRBV5-1, the J call TRBJ2-6; possible D gene TRBD1, 5 bases. Deletions cut 1 base from V and 1 base from J, with 12 bases between. CDR1 and CDR2 from the germline V gene are SGHRS and YFSETQ. This CDR3 comprises 17 residues.

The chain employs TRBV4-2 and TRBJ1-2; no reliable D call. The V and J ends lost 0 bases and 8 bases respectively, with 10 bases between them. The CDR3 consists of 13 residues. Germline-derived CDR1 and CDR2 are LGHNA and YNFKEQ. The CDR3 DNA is TGTGCCAGCAGCCAAGATCCGGAGAAGGGCTACACCTTC. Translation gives CASSQDPEKGYTF.

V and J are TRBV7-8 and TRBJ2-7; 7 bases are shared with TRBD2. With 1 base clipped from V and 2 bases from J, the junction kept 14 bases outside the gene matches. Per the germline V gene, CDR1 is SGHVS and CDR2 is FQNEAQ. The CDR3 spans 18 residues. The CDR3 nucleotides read TGTGCCAGCAGCTTAGTCGCGGTTCTGGGACTAACAACCTACGAGCAGTACTTC. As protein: CASSLVAVLGLTTYEQYF.

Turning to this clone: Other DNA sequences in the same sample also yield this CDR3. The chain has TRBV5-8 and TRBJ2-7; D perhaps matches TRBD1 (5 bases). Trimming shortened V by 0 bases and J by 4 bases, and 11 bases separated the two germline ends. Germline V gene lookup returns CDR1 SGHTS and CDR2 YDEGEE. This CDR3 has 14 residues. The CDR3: CASSLGQGLYEQYF. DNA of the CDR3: TGTGCCAGCAGCTTGGGGCAGGGATTGTACGAGCAGTACTTC.

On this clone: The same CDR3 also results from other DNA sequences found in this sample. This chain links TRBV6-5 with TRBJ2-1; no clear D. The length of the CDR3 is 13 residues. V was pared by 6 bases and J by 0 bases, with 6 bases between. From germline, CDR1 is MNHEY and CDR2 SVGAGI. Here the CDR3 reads CASRRSSYNEQFF. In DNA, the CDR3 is TGTGCCAGCAGGAGGAGCTCCTACAATGAGCAGTTCTTC.

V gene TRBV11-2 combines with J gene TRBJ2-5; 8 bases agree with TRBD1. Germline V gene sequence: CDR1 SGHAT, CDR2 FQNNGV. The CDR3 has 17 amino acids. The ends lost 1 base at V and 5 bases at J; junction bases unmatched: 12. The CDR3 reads CASSLGRRGRLGETQYF. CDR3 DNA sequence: TGTGCCAGCAGCTTAGGTCGCAGGGGGCGTTTAGGGGAGACCCAGTACTTC. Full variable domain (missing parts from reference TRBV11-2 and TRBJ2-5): EAGVAQSPRYKIIEKRQSVAFWCNPISGHATLYWYQQILGQGPKLLIQFQNNGVVDDSQLPKDRFSAERLKGVDSTLKIQPAKLEDSAVYLCASSLGRRGRLGETQYFGPGTRLLVL.

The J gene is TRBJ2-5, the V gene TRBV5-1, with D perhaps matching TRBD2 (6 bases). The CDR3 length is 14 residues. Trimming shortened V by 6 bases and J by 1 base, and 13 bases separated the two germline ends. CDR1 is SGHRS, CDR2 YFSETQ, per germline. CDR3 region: CASTVGGVQETQYF. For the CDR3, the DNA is TGCGCCAGCACGGTCGGGGGAGTCCAAGAGACCCAGTACTTC.

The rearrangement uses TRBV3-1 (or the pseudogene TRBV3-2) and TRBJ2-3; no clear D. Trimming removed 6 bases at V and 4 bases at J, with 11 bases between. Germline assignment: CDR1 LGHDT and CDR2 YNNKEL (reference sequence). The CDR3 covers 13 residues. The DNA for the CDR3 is TGTGCCAGCAGTTCTAGTTGGGCAGATACGCAGTATTTT. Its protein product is CASSSSWADTQYF.

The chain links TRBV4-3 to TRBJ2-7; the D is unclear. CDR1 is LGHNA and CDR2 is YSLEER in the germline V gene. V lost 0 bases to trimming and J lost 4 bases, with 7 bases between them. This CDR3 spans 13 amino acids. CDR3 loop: CASSQDAGYEQYF. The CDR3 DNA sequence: TGCGCCAGCAGCCAAGATGCAGGATACGAGCAGTACTTC.

DNA for the CDR3: TGTGCCAGCAAGAGAATCGTAGACACCTTC. Residues: CASKRIVDTF. The chain carries TRBV2 and TRBJ1-2; no clear D. Between the trimmed V and J ends, which lost 7 bases and 12 bases, there was a span of 12 bases. CDR1 SNHLY and CDR2 FYNNEI come from the germline V gene. CDR3 size: 10 residues.

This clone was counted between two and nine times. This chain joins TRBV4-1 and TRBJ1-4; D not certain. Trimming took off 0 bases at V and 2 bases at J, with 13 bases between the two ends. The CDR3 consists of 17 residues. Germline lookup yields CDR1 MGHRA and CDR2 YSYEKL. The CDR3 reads CASSQDFLGLTNEKLFF. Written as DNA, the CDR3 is TGCGCCAGCAGCCAAGATTTTTTAGGACTTACTAATGAAAAACTGTTTTTT.

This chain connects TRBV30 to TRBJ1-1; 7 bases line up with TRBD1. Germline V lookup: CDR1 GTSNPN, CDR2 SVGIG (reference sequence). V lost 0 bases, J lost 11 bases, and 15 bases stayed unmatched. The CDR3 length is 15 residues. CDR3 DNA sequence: TGTGCCTGGAGTGTACGAGGGGGCCTTGGCCTGAGGGCTTTCTTT. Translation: CAWSVRGGLGLRAFF.

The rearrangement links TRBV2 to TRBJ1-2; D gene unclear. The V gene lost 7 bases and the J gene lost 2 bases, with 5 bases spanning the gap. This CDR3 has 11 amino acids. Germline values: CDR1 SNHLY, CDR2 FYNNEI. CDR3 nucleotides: TGTGCCAGCAACCAGAACTATGGCTACACCTTC. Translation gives CASNQNYGYTF.

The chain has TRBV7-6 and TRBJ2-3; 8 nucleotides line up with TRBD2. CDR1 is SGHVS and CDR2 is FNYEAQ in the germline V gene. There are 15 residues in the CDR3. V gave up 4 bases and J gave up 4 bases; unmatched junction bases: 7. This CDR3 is CASSSSGGQADTQYF. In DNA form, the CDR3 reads TGTGCCAGCAGCTCCTCGGGGGGGCAAGCAGATACGCAGTATTTT.

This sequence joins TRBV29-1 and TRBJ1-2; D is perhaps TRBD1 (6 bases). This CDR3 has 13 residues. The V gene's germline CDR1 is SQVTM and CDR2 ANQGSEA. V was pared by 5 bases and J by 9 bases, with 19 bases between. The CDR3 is CSVSPGHINSYTF. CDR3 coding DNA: TGCAGCGTTTCACCGGGACATATCAATAGCTACACCTTC.

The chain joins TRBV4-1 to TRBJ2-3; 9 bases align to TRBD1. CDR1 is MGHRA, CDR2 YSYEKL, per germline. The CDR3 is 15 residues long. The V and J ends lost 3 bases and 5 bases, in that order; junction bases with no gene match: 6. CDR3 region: CASSHPGQGGDTQYF. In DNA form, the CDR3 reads TGCGCCAGCAGCCATCCGGGACAGGGTGGAGATACGCAGTATTTT.

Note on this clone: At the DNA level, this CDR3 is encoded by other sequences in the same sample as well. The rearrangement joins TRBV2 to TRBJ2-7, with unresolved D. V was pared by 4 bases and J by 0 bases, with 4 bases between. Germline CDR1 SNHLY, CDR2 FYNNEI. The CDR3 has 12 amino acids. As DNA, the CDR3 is TGTGCCAGCAGTGGAGACTCCTACGAGCAGTACTTC. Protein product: CASSGDSYEQYF.

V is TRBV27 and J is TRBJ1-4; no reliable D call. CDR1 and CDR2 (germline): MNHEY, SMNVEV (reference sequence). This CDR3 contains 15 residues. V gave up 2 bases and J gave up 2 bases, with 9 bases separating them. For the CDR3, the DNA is TGTGCCAGCAGTTTAGGAGGGTTCACTAATGAAAAACTGTTTTTT. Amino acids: CASSLGGFTNEKLFF. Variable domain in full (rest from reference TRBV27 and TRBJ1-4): EAQVTQNPRYLITVTGKKLTVTCSQNMNHEYMSWYRQDPGLGLRQIYYSMNVEVTDKGDVPEGYKVSRKEKRNFPLILESPSPNQTSLYFCASSLGGFTNEKLFFGSGTQLSVL.

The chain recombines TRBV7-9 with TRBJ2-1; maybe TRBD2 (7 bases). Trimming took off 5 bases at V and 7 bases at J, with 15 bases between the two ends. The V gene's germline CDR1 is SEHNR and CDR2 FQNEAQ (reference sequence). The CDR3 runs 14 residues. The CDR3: CASSLRGGQNEQFF. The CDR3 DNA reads TGTGCCAGCAGCCTGAGGGGGGGCCAAAATGAGCAGTTCTTC.

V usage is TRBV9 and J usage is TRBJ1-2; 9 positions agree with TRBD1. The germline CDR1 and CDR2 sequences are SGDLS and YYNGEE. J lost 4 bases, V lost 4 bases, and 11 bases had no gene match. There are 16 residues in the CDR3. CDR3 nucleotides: TGTGCCAGCAGCCCATATACAGGGGGCCGGGGCTATGGCTACACCTTC. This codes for CASSPYTGGRGYGYTF.